The present T cell receptor (beta chain) was sequenced within a study of spatial heterogeneity in lung cancer. Regarding the study as a whole: Compared with follow-up, resection was when ubiquitous expanded tumor TCRs appeared in blood more.

From the 5' RACE reads, TCRdb called clonotypes with MiXCR, one entry per CDR3 protein. The data contain around 100,000 distinct CDR3 sequences, under 14% of them seen just once; the ten biggest clones take up roughly 24%. This CDR3 is built from 10 residues. V lost 7 bases and J lost 8, with 11 bases in between. Germline values: CDR1 DFQATT, CDR2 SNEGSKA (reference sequence). The time point here: blood at routine non-recurrence follow-up after resection. Concerning this clonotype: What it binds is not known.

This material consisted of PBMCs, taken at follow-up. The receptor comes from a female donor with early-stage non-small cell lung cancer. V gene TRBV20-1 combines with J gene TRBJ1-2; no reliable D call. The CDR3 DNA sequence: TGCAGTGGCTGGGCAGAGGGCTACACCTTC. Its protein product is CSGWAEGYTF.